The clone carrying this T cell receptor (beta chain) showed up just a few times. The sample belongs to a study of T cells after yellow fever vaccination. TCRdb itself ran the 5' RACE reads through MiXCR, one entry per CDR3 protein. The sample yields 160,000 or so distinct CDR3 sequences, around 7% seen once. The TCR sequence derives from a man younger than 35 who received the YFV17D yellow fever vaccine. Sequences were derived from CD4+ T cells sorted from PBMCs, sampled less than 6 days after the first yellow fever vaccination.

The CDR3 nucleotides read TGTGCCAGCAGCTTAGCAGAACCAGGGTATGGCTACACCTTC. Its protein is CASSLAEPGYGYTF. The chain couples TRBV7-9 to TRBJ1-2; a possible D gene is TRBD1 (5 bases). V lost 0 bases to trimming and J lost 5 bases, with 10 bases between them. CDR1 is SEHNR, CDR2 FQNEAQ, per germline (reference sequence). The CDR3 is 14 amino acids.